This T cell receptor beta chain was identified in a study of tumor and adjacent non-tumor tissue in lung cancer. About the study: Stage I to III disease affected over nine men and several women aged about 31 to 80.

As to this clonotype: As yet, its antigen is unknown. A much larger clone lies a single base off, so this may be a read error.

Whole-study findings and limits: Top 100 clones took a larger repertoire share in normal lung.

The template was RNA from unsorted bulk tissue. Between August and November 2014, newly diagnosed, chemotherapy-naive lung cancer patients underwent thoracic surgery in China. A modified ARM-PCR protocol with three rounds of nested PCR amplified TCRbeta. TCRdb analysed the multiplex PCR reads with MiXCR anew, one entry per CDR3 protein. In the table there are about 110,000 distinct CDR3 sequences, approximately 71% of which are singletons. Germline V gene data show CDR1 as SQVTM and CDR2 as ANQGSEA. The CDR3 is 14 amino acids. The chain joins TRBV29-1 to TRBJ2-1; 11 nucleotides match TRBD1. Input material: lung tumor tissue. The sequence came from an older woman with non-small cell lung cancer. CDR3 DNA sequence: TGCAGCGTGGGACAGGGGGGGGCCTACAATGAGCAGTCCTTC. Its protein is CSVGQGGAYNEQSF.